This T cell receptor beta chain was captured in a study of blood T cell repertoires in COVID-19. Study-wide background: The origin of the acute and convalescent COVID-19 samples was the United States, Italy and Spain.

In the original workflow: Estimation of nucleated cell counts was performed using reference gene primer amplification. Some clones are missing from TCRdb's copy, which holds only in-frame ones; the method was immunoSEQ multiplex PCR. V, J and clone size were drawn from that table, and D and trimming were deduced from the DNA. The data show 250,000 or so clones, 82% seen once. CDR1 LNHDA and CDR2 SQIVND come from the germline V gene (reference sequence). V dropped 9 bases and J dropped 0 bases, with 15 bases sitting between them. This CDR3 has 15 amino acids. The rearrangement uses TRBV19 and TRBJ1-5; possibly TRBD1 for D (6 bases). Sequences were obtained from peripheral blood. This TCR was sampled from a woman aged 18-29 years with acute or convalescent COVID-19. The CDR3: CASSYTGTSNQPQHF. CDR3 sequence (DNA): TGTGCCAGCTCCTATACAGGGACTAGCAATCAGCCCCAGCATTTT.